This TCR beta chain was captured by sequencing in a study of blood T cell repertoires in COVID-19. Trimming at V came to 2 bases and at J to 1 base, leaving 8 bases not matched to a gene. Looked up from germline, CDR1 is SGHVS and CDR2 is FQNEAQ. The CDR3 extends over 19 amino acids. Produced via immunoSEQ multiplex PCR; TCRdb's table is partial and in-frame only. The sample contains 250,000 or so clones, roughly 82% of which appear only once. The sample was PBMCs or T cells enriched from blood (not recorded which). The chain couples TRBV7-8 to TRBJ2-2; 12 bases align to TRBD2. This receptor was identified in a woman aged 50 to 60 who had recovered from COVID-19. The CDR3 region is CASSLLLAGGPVNTGELFF. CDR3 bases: TGTGCCAGCAGCTTACTTCTAGCGGGAGGGCCTGTGAACACCGGGGAGCTGTTTTTT.